There are a few counts of the clone carrying this T cell receptor beta chain. Measured with immunoSEQ multiplex PCR; TCRdb has only the in-frame clones, and not every one. Of about 180,000 clones in the sample, 70% to 85% were seen once. Participant reports of clinical history set cohort assignment. Two negative PCRs, clearance, or symptom resolution characterized the recovered Cohort 3 donors. The entry originates in a study of blood T cell repertoires in COVID-19. Study summary: Acute and convalescent COVID-19 samples came from the United States, Italy and Spain. Nucleic acid was either cDNA or gDNA, and it came from T cells, B-cell-depleted T cells, or PBMCs.

The CDR3 is 15 residues long. CDR1 MNHEY and CDR2 SVGAGI come from the germline V gene. V was trimmed by 2 bases and J by 0 bases, leaving 10 bases between them. V usage is TRBV6-5 and J usage is TRBJ1-1; D possibly corresponds to TRBD1 (5 bases). Specimen: PBMCs or T cells enriched from blood (not recorded which). The sequence derives from a woman between 50 and 59 years old who had recovered from COVID-19. For the CDR3, the DNA is TGTGCCAGCAGTTACACCGGACAACTGAACACTGAAGCTTTCTTT. Protein sequence: CASSYTGQLNTEAFF.